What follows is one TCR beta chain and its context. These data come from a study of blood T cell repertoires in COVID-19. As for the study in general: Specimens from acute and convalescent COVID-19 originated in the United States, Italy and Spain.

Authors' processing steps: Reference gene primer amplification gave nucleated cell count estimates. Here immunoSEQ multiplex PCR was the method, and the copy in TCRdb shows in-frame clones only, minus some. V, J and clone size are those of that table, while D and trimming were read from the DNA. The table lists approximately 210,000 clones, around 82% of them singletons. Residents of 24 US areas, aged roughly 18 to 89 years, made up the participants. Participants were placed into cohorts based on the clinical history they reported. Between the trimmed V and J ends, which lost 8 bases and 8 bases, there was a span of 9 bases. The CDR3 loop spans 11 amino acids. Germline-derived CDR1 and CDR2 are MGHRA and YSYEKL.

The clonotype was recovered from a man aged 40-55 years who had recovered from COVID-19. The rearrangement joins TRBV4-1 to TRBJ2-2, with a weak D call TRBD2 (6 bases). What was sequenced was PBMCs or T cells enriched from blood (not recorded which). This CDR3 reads CASARGGELFF. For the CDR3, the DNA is TGCGCCAGCGCTCGGGGGGGGGAGCTGTTTTTT.